Presented here are 29 T cell receptor beta chains from one specimen sequenced in a study of cytomegalovirus exposure and HLA in healthy donors (dated by TCRdb to 2017 to 2019). The library came from the immunoSEQ multiplex PCR assay. A mixture of 60 forward primers for TCR Vbeta segments and 13 reverse primers for TCR Jbeta segments was used in the multiplex PCR. This is the immuneACCESS table as TCRdb keeps it, with only in-frame sequences that have V and J called. A part of the clones is gone; compared with another copy, unresolved V genes explain less than half, and the rest is unexplained. For this sample the table gives around 160,000 clones, of which roughly 85% were detected only once. The top ten constitute 9.5% to 10% of the sample. The sequenced sample was PBMCs. These receptors all come from a man aged 18 to 29 in good health and CMV-seropositive.

The chain employs TRBV6-5 and TRBJ2-7; 8 bases are a match to TRBD2. After removal of 8 bases from V and 1 base from J, the junction contained 4 bases not matched to a gene. CDR3 size: 13 residues. Germline CDR1 and CDR2: MNHEY and SVGAGI. For the CDR3, the DNA is TGTGCCAGCGGGCCGGGAGGGTCCTACGAGCAGTACTTC. Translation: CASGPGGSYEQYF.

Remarks on this clone: Other DNA variants within this sample encode the same CDR3. This chain connects TRBV28 to TRBJ1-2; no clear D gene. CDR3 length: 12 amino acids. Germline V gene lookup returns CDR1 MDHEN and CDR2 SYDVKM. V lost 5 bases and J 2 bases, leaving 6 bases between the germline ends. The chain's CDR3 is CASSLRNYGYTF. The CDR3 region has the DNA TGTGCCAGCAGTCTGAGAAACTATGGCTACACCTTC.

There are a few counts of this clone. The rearrangement uses TRBV5-4 and TRBJ2-5, with 9 bases matching TRBD2. This CDR3 contains 17 residues. Germline CDR1 is SGHNT and CDR2 is YYREEE (reference sequence). Unmatched junction bases numbered 11, after V lost 1 base and J lost 4 bases. The CDR3 region has the DNA TGTGCCAGCAGCTTGTTGGGAGTAGCGGGAGAGGGAGAGACCCAGTACTTC. Residues: CASSLLGVAGEGETQYF.

The chain joins TRBV6-1 to TRBJ2-1; 7 bases agree with TRBD1. The germline V gene has CDR1 MNHNS and CDR2 SASEGT. V dropped 6 bases and J dropped 6; count of bases not matched to a gene: 8. CDR3 length: 14 amino acids. DNA for the CDR3: TGTGCCAGCAGGGCCGGGACAGAAAGCAATGAGCAGTTCTTC. This sequence encodes CASRAGTESNEQFF.

This chain uses TRBV6-5 with TRBJ2-3; maybe TRBD2 (6 bases). V lost 7 bases, J lost 4 bases, and 15 bases lay in between. This CDR3 is built from 14 residues. Germline V lookup: CDR1 MNHEY, CDR2 SVGAGI. The CDR3: CASKDGSGSDTQYF. CDR3 nucleotides: TGTGCCAGCAAAGACGGGAGTGGGTCAGATACGCAGTATTTT.

The chain employs TRBV5-1 and TRBJ2-7; TRBD2 matches 7 bases. Germline values: CDR1 SGHRS, CDR2 YFSETQ. The CDR3 is 14 residues long. V dropped 1 base and J dropped 2; count of bases not matched to a gene: 3. The CDR3 sequence is CASSLLSGTYEQYF. DNA for the CDR3: TGCGCCAGCAGCTTGTTGAGCGGGACCTACGAGCAGTACTTC. Combining the CDR3 with reference TRBV5-1 and TRBJ2-7 gives the whole variable domain KAGVTQTPRYLIKTRGQQVTLSCSPISGHRSVSWYQQTPGQGLQFLFEYFSETQRNKGNFPGRFSGRQFSNSRSEMNVSTLELGDSALYLCASSLLSGTYEQYFGPGTRLTVT.

V gene TRBV5-1 combines with J gene TRBJ2-2, with TRBD1 identical over 9 bases. V dropped 4 bases and J dropped 6; count of bases not matched to a gene: 10. The V gene's germline CDR1 is SGHRS and CDR2 YFSETQ. The CDR3 runs 16 residues. CDR3 residues: CASSLLWTGVAGELFF. CDR3 sequence (DNA): TGCGCCAGCAGCCTGTTATGGACAGGGGTGGCCGGGGAGCTGTTTTTT.

The gene calls are TRBV27 and TRBJ1-4; no reliable D call. The length of the CDR3 is 16 residues. V was cut by 2 bases and J by 5 bases, with 15 bases left in between. Germline lookup yields CDR1 MNHEY and CDR2 SMNVEV (reference sequence). The CDR3 DNA follows: TGTGCCAGCAGTTTAGCTCCCGCCTTAGTGAATGAAAAACTGTTTTTT. Residues: CASSLAPALVNEKLFF.

This chain links TRBV7-2 with TRBJ2-7; D ambiguous. There are 17 residues in the CDR3. Trimming left V 6 bases short and J 0 bases short, with 21 bases between. Germline CDR1 is SGHTA and CDR2 is FQGNSA. DNA of the CDR3: TGTGCCAGCAGTTTACCTAAGAAGTCCTCGTTCTCCTACGAGCAGTACTTC. This encodes CASSLPKKSSFSYEQYF.

The chain employs TRBV5-1 and TRBJ2-7; a possible D gene is TRBD1 (6 bases). Germline V gives CDR1 SGHRS, CDR2 YFSETQ. The ends were cut back, 4 bases at V and 2 bases at J, with 13 bases in the middle. This CDR3 has 14 residues. CDR3 DNA sequence: TGCGCCAGCAGCCGGACAGTTGAACCCTACGAGCAGTACTTC. Its protein product is CASSRTVEPYEQYF.

The chain has TRBV10-3 and TRBJ1-1; 7 bases are a match to TRBD1. Germline assignment: CDR1 ENHRY and CDR2 SYGVKD. The CDR3 sequence is 15 residues long. V trimming: 6 bases; J trimming: 0 bases; junction bases outside the gene matches: 7. The CDR3 DNA reads TGTGCCATCAGCGGACAGGTTTATTTGAACACTGAAGCTTTCTTT. It encodes CAISGQVYLNTEAFF.

V gene TRBV6-6 combines with J gene TRBJ1-1; D is uncertain. The V and J ends lost 6 bases and 1 base respectively, with 9 bases between them. CDR3 length: 13 amino acids. The germline gives CDR1 MNHNY, CDR2 SVGAGI (reference sequence). This CDR3 reads CASRARENTEAFF. The DNA of the CDR3 is TGTGCCAGCAGGGCTCGGGAGAACACTGAAGCTTTCTTT.

V is TRBV19 and J is TRBJ2-1, with 7 bases matching TRBD2. Germline assignment: CDR1 LNHDA and CDR2 SQIVND (reference sequence). V shed 8 bases, J shed 5 bases, and the junction held 9 bases outside the gene matches. This CDR3 contains 14 residues. In DNA form, the CDR3 reads TGTGCCAGTCGGGACTACGAGGTCAACAATGAGCAGTTCTTC. Amino acids: CASRDYEVNNEQFF.

This clone was recorded a few times. V usage is TRBV6-1 and J usage is TRBJ2-3; 7 nucleotides line up with TRBD1. The CDR3 spans 13 residues. Per the germline V gene, CDR1 is MNHNS and CDR2 is SASEGT. J gave up 2 bases and V 6 bases, and 2 bases lay outside the gene matches. CDR3 protein: CASRGTATDTQYF. The CDR3 DNA reads TGTGCCAGCAGAGGGACAGCCACAGATACGCAGTATTTT.

This clone was detected only a few times. This chain uses TRBV7-8 with TRBJ2-7; 10 nucleotides match TRBD2. The CDR3 spans 15 residues. CDR1 and CDR2 (germline): SGHVS, FQNEAQ. The V and J ends lost 1 base and 6 bases, in that order; junction bases with no gene match: 6. CDR3 region: CASSLGSGRLGEQYF. CDR3 DNA sequence: TGTGCCAGCAGCTTAGGTAGCGGGAGGCTGGGCGAGCAGTACTTC. Complete variable domain (other parts from reference TRBV7-8 and TRBJ2-7): GAGVSQSPRYKVAKRGQDVALRCDPISGHVSLFWYQQALGQGPEFLTYFQNEAQLDKSGLPSDRFFAERPEGSVSTLKIQRTQQEDSAVYLCASSLGSGRLGEQYFGPGTRLTVT.

About this clone itself: The CDR3 does not end in the conserved phenylalanine or tryptophan, so this is likely a read error. The rearrangement uses TRBV2 and TRBJ1-6; D remains ambiguous. V gave up 0 bases and J gave up 2 bases, with 14 bases separating them. The length of the CDR3 is 18 residues. Germline values: CDR1 SNHLY, CDR2 FYNNEI. In DNA, the CDR3 is TGTGCCAGCAGTGAAGCGCCGGGAAAACACGCCTATAATTCACCCCTCCACCTT. It codes for CASSEAPGKHAYNSPLHL.

On this clone itself: At one of its ends the junction is not consistent with the germline gene, which may arise from a read error. The chain recombines TRBV6-6 with TRBJ2-3; a possible D gene is TRBD2 (6 bases). The CDR3 totals 15 residues. CDR1 MNHNY and CDR2 SVGAGI come from the germline V gene (reference sequence). The CDR3, as DNA: TGTGCCGGCAGTTACTCGACCGGGGACTTAGATACGCAGTATTTT. It codes for CAGSYSTGDLDTQYF.

This clone was recorded once. The V gene is TRBV5-5, the J gene TRBJ1-1, with D possibly matching TRBD1 (5 bases). The CDR3 loop spans 13 amino acids. Trimming stripped 5 bases from V and 2 bases from J, with 10 bases between. Germline V gene lookup returns CDR1 SGHKS and CDR2 YYEKEE (reference sequence). Written as DNA, the CDR3 is TGTGCCAGCAGGCAGGGAACTAACACTGAAGCTTTCTTT. It specifies CASRQGTNTEAFF.

The chain carries TRBV19 and TRBJ1-1; tentatively, D is TRBD1 (5 bases). The CDR3 extends over 14 amino acids. Trimming took off 7 bases at V and 3 bases at J, with 15 bases between the two ends. Per the germline V gene, CDR1 is LNHDA and CDR2 is SQIVND (reference sequence). CDR3 coding DNA: TGTGCCAGTAAGGCAGGTTCGGGGGACACTGAAGCTTTCTTT. The encoded protein is CASKAGSGDTEAFF.

V gene TRBV6-4 combines with J gene TRBJ2-3; 9 bases match TRBD2. The germline CDR1 and CDR2 sequences are MRHNA and SNTAGT. The CDR3 spans 17 residues. V was clipped by 0 bases and J by 4 bases; unmatched bases: 8. CDR3 DNA: TGTGCCAGCAGTGACTCGACTGCGGGAGGGCCCCCAGATACGCAGTATTTT. Protein product: CASSDSTAGGPPDTQYF.

This chain links TRBV6-1 with TRBJ2-3; no reliable D call. The germline gives CDR1 MNHNS, CDR2 SASEGT. The CDR3 is 13 amino acids. Deletions cut 3 bases from V and 4 bases from J, with 8 bases between. In nucleotides, the CDR3 is TGTGCCAGCAGTGATTTGGCCGCAGATACGCAGTATTTT. This encodes CASSDLAADTQYF.

The gene calls are TRBV6-1 and TRBJ2-5; no definite D call. The CDR3 consists of 13 residues. Trimming stripped 7 bases from V and 4 bases from J, with 13 bases between. CDR1 is MNHNS and CDR2 is SASEGT in the germline V gene. CDR3 protein: CASTYEVTETQYF. The DNA of the CDR3 is TGTGCCAGCACTTACGAGGTCACAGAGACCCAGTACTTC.

The rearrangement uses TRBV10-2 and TRBJ2-1, with 13 positions matching TRBD2. Trimming at V came to 6 bases and at J to 4 bases, leaving 12 bases not matched to a gene. There are 18 residues in the CDR3. Per the germline V gene, CDR1 is WSHSY and CDR2 is SAAADI. This CDR3 is CASRSGLAGAPKYNEQFF. The CDR3 region has the DNA TGCGCCAGCAGGAGTGGACTAGCGGGAGCCCCCAAGTACAATGAGCAGTTCTTC.

This clone was seen only once. The chain links TRBV28 to TRBJ2-2, with 7 bases aligning to TRBD1. The CDR3 spans 15 residues. In germline, CDR1 is MDHEN, CDR2 SYDVKM. J gave up 0 bases and V 6 bases, and 4 bases lay outside the gene matches. The CDR3 loop is CASRPTGTNTGELFF. For the CDR3, the DNA is TGTGCCAGCAGGCCGACAGGGACGAACACCGGGGAGCTGTTTTTT. Variable domain in full (rest from reference TRBV28 and TRBJ2-2): DVKVTQSSRYLVKRTGEKVFLECVQDMDHENMFWYRQDPGLGLRLIYFSYDVKMKEKGDIPEGYSVSREKKERFSLILESASTNQTSMYLCASRPTGTNTGELFFGEGSRLTVL.

The J gene is TRBJ2-1, the V gene TRBV27; weak D call: TRBD2 (7 bases). Germline V gene lookup returns CDR1 MNHEY and CDR2 SMNVEV (reference sequence). The CDR3 totals 15 residues. The germline V and J ends were trimmed by 4 bases and 9 bases, with 19 bases remaining between them. The CDR3 bases are TGTGCCAGCAGTTCCCTAGCGGCCGGGGGCGGTGAGCAGTTCTTC. It yields the protein CASSSLAAGGGEQFF.

This clone was recorded only once. The J gene is TRBJ2-6, the V gene TRBV5-6; 8 positions agree with TRBD1. CDR1 is SGHDT and CDR2 is YYEEEE in the germline V gene. CDR3 length: 17 residues. The V and J ends lost 3 bases and 3 bases, in that order; junction bases with no gene match: 8. Here the CDR3 DNA reads TGTGCCAGCAGCTCCTGGACAGGGTTTTTTGGGGCCAACGTCCTGACTTTC. Translating gives CASSSWTGFFGANVLTF.

As concerns this clone: Since no conserved phenylalanine or tryptophan closes the CDR3, a read error is the likely cause. The chain has TRBV6-6 and TRBJ1-6, with D tentatively TRBD1 (5 bases). The germline V gene encodes CDR1 MNHNY and CDR2 SVGAGI (reference sequence). Trimming pared 6 bases from V and 2 bases from J, leaving 11 bases between. The CDR3 is 15 residues long. The CDR3 DNA sequence: TGTGCCAGCAGAGACGACAGCGCCTATAATTCACCCCTCCACCTT. Its translation: CASRDDSAYNSPLHL.

This rearrangement joins TRBV5-8 to TRBJ2-7, with 9 bases matching TRBD1. Germline V gene lookup returns CDR1 SGHTS and CDR2 YDEGEE. The CDR3 sequence is 14 residues long. With 6 bases clipped from V and 1 base from J, the junction kept 5 bases outside the gene matches. The CDR3 DNA sequence: TGTGCCAGCACCTGGGACAGGGAGTCCTACGAGCAGTACTTC. Translated: CASTWDRESYEQYF.

This clone appeared many times. The V and J genes are TRBV6-4 and TRBJ2-1; possible D gene TRBD2, 6 bases. This CDR3 contains 15 residues. Germline assignment: CDR1 MRHNA and CDR2 SNTAGT. Trimming cost V 0 bases and J 2 bases, with 8 bases left between them. For the CDR3, the DNA is TGTGCCAGCAGTGACTCTAGCGGCCCCTACAATGAGCAGTTCTTC. It translates to CASSDSSGPYNEQFF.